Each of the 19 T cell receptor beta chains below was sequenced from the same sample in a study of blood T cell repertoires in COVID-19. Method: immunoSEQ multiplex PCR; TCRdb's copy keeps in-frame clones and lacks some. This table has under 300,000 clones, 83% appearing once. The sequencing input was peripheral blood. The receptors here all came from a human donor in a cohort sampled during active COVID-19.

This clone has just a few counts. This rearrangement joins TRBV13 to TRBJ1-3; possibly TRBD1 for D (6 bases). V gave up 6 bases and J gave up 3 bases, with 12 bases separating them. The CDR3 length is 14 residues. Per the germline V gene, CDR1 is PRHDT and CDR2 is FYEKMQ (reference sequence). DNA for the CDR3: TGTGCCAGCAGTGGGGGCGGGAGTGGAAACACCATATATTTT. It yields the protein CASSGGGSGNTIYF.

This clone was observed a few times. The chain recombines TRBV7-9 with TRBJ1-2, with D perhaps matching TRBD1 (5 bases). Germline lookup yields CDR1 SEHNR and CDR2 FQNEAQ (reference sequence). V dropped 0 bases and J dropped 6 bases, with 14 bases sitting between them. CDR3 length: 15 residues. As DNA, the CDR3 is TGTGCCAGCAGCTTAGCGCTCCCCGGGGGGAATGGCTACACCTTC. Protein product: CASSLALPGGNGYTF. Supplemented by reference TRBV7-9 and TRBJ1-2, the full variable domain reads DTGVSQNPRHKITKRGQNVTFRCDPISEHNRLYWYRQTLGQGPEFLTYFQNEAQLEKSRLLSDRFSAERPKGSFSTLEIQRTEQGDSAMYLCASSLALPGGNGYTFGSGTRLTVV.

The rearrangement joins TRBV10-1 to TRBJ2-3; the D gene is possibly TRBD2 (5 bases). V lost 8 bases to trimming and J lost 2 bases, with 11 bases between them. The CDR3 spans 13 residues. CDR1 and CDR2 from the germline V gene are WNHNN and SYGVQD (reference sequence). CDR3 protein: CASAPDSTDTQYF. The DNA of the CDR3 is TGCGCCAGCGCCCCGGACTCCACAGATACGCAGTATTTT.

The V call is TRBV24-1, the J call TRBJ2-1, with 7 bases identical to TRBD1. CDR3 length: 16 amino acids. Germline V lookup: CDR1 KGHDR, CDR2 SFDVKD. The V and J ends lost 3 bases and 1 base, in that order; junction bases with no gene match: 5. CDR3 in amino acids: CATSDGRGFSYNEQFF. CDR3 coding DNA: TGTGCCACCAGTGATGGCAGGGGGTTTTCCTACAATGAGCAGTTCTTC.

The chain uses TRBV6-5 and TRBJ2-2; D possibly corresponds to TRBD2 (6 bases). Trimming left V 0 bases short and J 0 bases short, with 8 bases between. This CDR3 is built from 16 residues. Germline V lookup: CDR1 MNHEY, CDR2 SVGAGI. Written as DNA, the CDR3 is TGTGCCAGCAGTTACTCGGGGACTGCGAACACCGGGGAGCTGTTTTTT. It yields the protein CASSYSGTANTGELFF.

The gene calls are TRBV25-1 and TRBJ1-4; tentative D call: TRBD1 (6 bases). CDR1 is MGHDK, CDR2 SYGVNS, per germline. V was trimmed by 9 bases and J by 7 bases, leaving 18 bases between them. This CDR3 spans 14 amino acids. This CDR3 is CASTPRGTSEKLFF. The CDR3, as DNA: TGTGCCAGTACCCCGAGAGGGACAAGTGAAAAACTGTTTTTT.

This sequence joins TRBV28 and TRBJ2-1; 7 positions match TRBD2. The CDR3 extends over 15 amino acids. The V segment lost 6 bases and the J segment 4 bases; nucleotides outside the gene matches: 9. Germline V CDR1 and CDR2: MDHEN, SYDVKM. The CDR3, as DNA: TGTGCCAGCAGCCCCTCAGAGGGAGGGTACAATGAGCAGTTCTTC. This sequence encodes CASSPSEGGYNEQFF.

The chain uses TRBV7-3 and TRBJ2-1, with 13 nucleotides matching TRBD2. The CDR3 consists of 16 residues. Germline V gene lookup returns CDR1 SGHTA and CDR2 FQGTGA. With V trimmed by 2 bases and J by 5 bases, 3 bases remained unmatched. CDR3: CASSLGTSGVNNEQFF. CDR3 DNA: TGTGCCAGCAGCTTAGGGACTAGCGGGGTTAACAATGAGCAGTTCTTC.

The chain combines TRBV7-9 with TRBJ1-6; 7 nucleotides line up with TRBD1. Germline-derived CDR1 and CDR2 are SEHNR and FQNEAQ (reference sequence). The CDR3 runs 14 residues. V was pared by 5 bases and J by 9 bases, with 7 bases of the junction left unmatched. The CDR3 reads CASSIGTAGSPLHF. For the CDR3, the DNA is TGTGCCAGCAGCATCGGGACAGCTGGTTCACCCCTCCACTTT.

The chain employs TRBV6-5 and TRBJ2-3, with 12 bases fitting TRBD2. CDR3 length equals 15 residues. Germline CDR1 is MNHEY and CDR2 is SVGAGI. V was clipped by 6 bases and J by 4 bases; unmatched bases: 5. DNA for the CDR3: TGTGCCAGCAGCAGGGGGACTAGCGGGTCAGATACGCAGTATTTT. This sequence encodes CASSRGTSGSDTQYF.

The rearrangement links TRBV5-1 to TRBJ1-1; TRBD1 matches at 12 bases. V dropped 4 bases and J dropped 5; count of bases not matched to a gene: 15. The CDR3 runs 18 residues. CDR1 is SGHRS and CDR2 is YFSETQ in the germline V gene. The CDR3 protein is CASSPNPGQGAGLTEAFF. The CDR3 coding sequence is TGCGCCAGCAGCCCAAATCCGGGACAGGGGGCAGGATTGACTGAAGCTTTCTTT.

The genes are TRBV13 and TRBJ1-1; perhaps TRBD1 as D (5 bases). Germline-derived CDR1 and CDR2 are PRHDT and FYEKMQ (reference sequence). Between the trimmed V and J ends, which lost 4 bases and 0 bases, there was a span of 9 bases. This CDR3 has 14 residues. The CDR3 DNA is TGTGCCAGCAGCTCCGGGGGTATGAACACTGAAGCTTTCTTT. Protein product: CASSSGGMNTEAFF.

The chain links TRBV15 to TRBJ2-2; a possible D gene is TRBD1 (5 bases). V lost 6 bases, J lost 1 base, and 9 bases lay in between. The CDR3 extends over 14 amino acids. CDR1 and CDR2 from the germline V gene are LNHNV and YYDKDF (reference sequence). The CDR3 here is CATRKGENTGELFF. The DNA for the CDR3 is TGTGCCACCAGGAAAGGGGAGAACACCGGGGAGCTGTTTTTT. Variable domain in full (rest from reference TRBV15 and TRBJ2-2): DAMVIQNPRYQVTQFGKPVTLSCSQTLNHNVMYWYQQKSSQAPKLLFHYYDKDFNNEADTPDNFQSRRPNTSFCFLDIRSPGLGDTAMYLCATRKGENTGELFFGEGSRLTVL.

The genes are TRBV10-3 and TRBJ1-3; D is undetermined. From germline, CDR1 is ENHRY and CDR2 SYGVKD. The CDR3 has 17 amino acids. Trimming took off 2 bases at V and 3 bases at J, with 17 bases between the two ends. The CDR3 sequence is CAISERRGSRVGNTIYF. As DNA, the CDR3 is TGTGCCATCAGTGAGCGCCGGGGTTCACGAGTTGGAAACACCATATATTTT.

J is TRBJ2-7 and V is TRBV30; 7 bases line up with TRBD2. Germline V gene lookup returns CDR1 GTSNPN and CDR2 SVGIG (reference sequence). The CDR3 is made up of 14 amino acids. After removal of 2 bases from V and 0 bases from J, the junction contained 4 bases not matched to a gene. The CDR3 bases are TGTGCCTGGAGTCTCAGCGGGGTCTCCTACGAGCAGTACTTC. It encodes CAWSLSGVSYEQYF.

The rearrangement uses TRBV18 and TRBJ2-2; 8 bases match TRBD1. The V and J ends lost 3 bases and 2 bases, in that order; junction bases with no gene match: 5. Germline V gene lookup returns CDR1 KGHSH and CDR2 LQKENI. The CDR3 is made up of 16 amino acids. CDR3 residues: CASSPGQGANTGELFF. In DNA, the CDR3 is TGTGCCAGCTCACCTGGACAGGGCGCTAACACCGGGGAGCTGTTTTTT.

This sequence joins TRBV28 and TRBJ2-3, with D possibly being TRBD2 (6 bases). The CDR3 is 15 residues long. The V gene's germline CDR1 is MDHEN and CDR2 SYDVKM. Trimming took 4 bases from V and 1 from J, leaving 12 bases between them. The CDR3 spells CASSSYGGGTDTQYF. DNA for the CDR3: TGTGCCAGCAGTTCTTACGGGGGAGGCACAGATACGCAGTATTTT.

J is TRBJ2-7 and V is TRBV4-2; D is possibly TRBD2 (6 bases). This CDR3 spans 17 amino acids. Germline V gene data show CDR1 as LGHNA and CDR2 as YNFKEQ. Trimming stripped 1 base from V and 0 bases from J, with 16 bases between. In DNA form, the CDR3 reads TGTGCCAGCAGCCAAGGAACCAGCGGGCCCGCCTCCTACGAGCAGTACTTC. Translated, it gives CASSQGTSGPASYEQYF.

The J gene is TRBJ2-3, the V gene TRBV10-2; 8 bases align to TRBD1. The V and J ends lost 8 bases and 1 base, in that order; junction bases with no gene match: 11. The CDR3 runs to 16 residues. Germline loops: CDR1 WSHSY, CDR2 SAAADI. The CDR3 DNA reads as TGCGCCAGCCCTTTTACAGGGGGGATTTGCACAGATACGCAGTATTTT. Translation: CASPFTGGICTDTQYF.